The 24 T cell receptor beta chains below all came from one sample that was sequenced in a study of human T cells and chemical hapten exposure. Each CDR3 protein gets one entry after TCRdb re-called the RACE reads with MiXCR. The sample records 50,000 to 65,000 distinct CDR3 sequences, 9.9% being singletons. Time point specified: patch test 3, about 24 weeks after DPC sensitization. Treatment indicated: therapeutic diphenylcyclopropenone sensitization with weekly scalp DPC. The sequences come from whole blood, collected in connection with sensitization to the hapten diphenylcyclopropenone (DPC). The receptors shown here come from a woman between 35 and 50 years old with alopecia areata. Some clones in this sample may be carry-over from other donors' samples.

This clonotype was seen repeatedly, ten times or more. This rearrangement joins TRBV23-1 to TRBJ2-3, with 9 bases that match TRBD1. TRBV23-1 is sorted into the ORF group, with uncertain function. This CDR3 has 16 amino acids. With 4 bases clipped from V and 2 bases from J, the junction kept 7 bases outside the gene matches. The CDR3 loop reads CASSRGTGGYTDTQYF. In DNA form, the CDR3 reads TGCGCCAGCAGTCGGGGTACAGGGGGCTACACAGATACGCAGTATTTT.

This clonotype was detected many times. The gene calls are TRBV12-3 or TRBV12-4 and TRBJ1-5; 8 positions agree with TRBD1. This CDR3 comprises 14 residues. J was trimmed by 7 bases and V by 6 bases; bases with no gene match: 8. As DNA, the CDR3 is TGTGCCAGCAGGAACGACAGGGGAGTACAGCCCCAGCATTTT. Residues: CASRNDRGVQPQHF.

This clonotype was counted many times. This rearrangement joins TRBV7-6 to TRBJ2-7; D is perhaps TRBD1 (5 bases). This CDR3 contains 14 residues. Trimming left V 1 base short and J 2 bases short, with 9 bases between. CDR1 and CDR2 from the germline V gene are SGHVS and FNYEAQ. The CDR3 protein is CASSLEQETYEQYF. CDR3 DNA sequence: TGTGCCAGCAGCTTAGAACAGGAGACCTACGAGCAGTACTTC.

This clonotype was counted at least ten times. The V gene is TRBV25-1, the J gene TRBJ1-1; D unresolved. The CDR3 loop spans 15 amino acids. Trimming stripped 1 base from V and 4 bases from J, with 13 bases between. CDR1 and CDR2 (germline): MGHDK, SYGVNS. In nucleotides, the CDR3 is TGTGCCAGCAGTGAATCGAAAGGTATAGGCACTGAAGCTTTCTTT. This sequence encodes CASSESKGIGTEAFF.

Note on this clonotype: This CDR3 fails to terminate in the conserved phenylalanine or tryptophan, so it likely reflects a read error. The chain is built from TRBV6-5 and TRBJ1-2, with D unclear. This CDR3 has 13 residues. CDR1 is MNHEY, CDR2 SVGAGI, per germline. V was cut by 0 bases and J by 6 bases, with 8 bases left in between. The CDR3 loop is CASSYSGSDGYTY. The CDR3 DNA follows: TGTGCCAGCAGTTACTCGGGGTCGGATGGCTACACCTAC.

This clonotype occurred many times. The rearrangement links TRBV6-2 or TRBV6-3 to TRBJ1-6; a possible D gene is TRBD1 (5 bases). This CDR3 comprises 14 residues. V lost 2 bases, J lost 7 bases, and 9 bases lay in between. In germline, CDR1 is MNHEY, CDR2 SVGEGT. The CDR3 DNA is TGTGCCAGCAGTTACGAGCAGGGAAATTCACCCCTCCACTTT. Translating it yields CASSYEQGNSPLHF.

There are a few counts of this clonotype. The rearrangement joins TRBV5-1 to TRBJ1-4; D is possibly TRBD1 (6 bases). CDR1 is SGHRS and CDR2 is YFSETQ in the germline V gene. This CDR3 has 14 residues. V gave up 4 bases and J gave up 7 bases, with 14 bases separating them. CDR3 loop: CASSRAGAGEKLFF. The CDR3 DNA reads TGCGCCAGCAGCCGAGCAGGGGCCGGTGAAAAACTGTTTTTT.

This chain joins TRBV7-9 and TRBJ2-1, with 9 positions matching TRBD1. CDR1 is SEHNR and CDR2 is FQNEAQ in the germline V gene (reference sequence). This CDR3 region has 15 residues. V shed 3 bases, J shed 6 bases, and the junction held 6 bases outside the gene matches. For the CDR3, the DNA is TGTGCCAGCAGCTTTACGGGGACAGGGATCAATGAGCAGTTCTTC. This translates into CASSFTGTGINEQFF.

This clonotype was found a few times. The chain combines TRBV7-3 with TRBJ2-2; 7 nucleotides line up with TRBD1. Per germline, CDR1 SGHTA and CDR2 FQGTGA. The CDR3 is made up of 15 amino acids. V was clipped by 5 bases and J by 4 bases; unmatched bases: 7. The CDR3 is CASSPRTGSTGELFF. DNA for the CDR3: TGTGCCAGCAGCCCGCGGACAGGAAGCACCGGGGAGCTGTTTTTT. Together with reference TRBV7-3 and TRBJ2-2, the CDR3 gives the full variable domain: GAGVSQTPSNKVTEKGKYVELRCDPISGHTALYWYRQSLGQGPEFLIYFQGTGAADDSGLPNDRFFAVRPEGSVSTLKIQRTERGDSAVYLCASSPRTGSTGELFFGEGSRLTVL.

The chain employs TRBV7-2 and TRBJ2-3; TRBD2 agrees at 11 bases. Germline loops: CDR1 SGHTA, CDR2 FQGNSA. The J segment lost 6 bases and the V segment lost 5 bases, leaving 10 bases of the junction unmatched. The CDR3 spans 16 residues. CDR3 DNA sequence: TGTGCCAGCAGCCCCGGACTAGCGGGTATCTTGGATACGCAGTATTTT. It translates to CASSPGLAGILDTQYF.

Here the CDR3 reads CASSLGTGRGANVLTF. Written as DNA, the CDR3 is TGTGCCAGCAGCTTGGGGACAGGGCGCGGGGCCAACGTCCTGACTTTC. This chain uses TRBV5-6 with TRBJ2-6; 8 positions match TRBD1. The CDR3 sequence is 16 residues long. The trim removed 0 bases at V and 4 bases at J, leaving 3 bases unmatched. Germline CDR1 and CDR2: SGHDT and YYEEEE.

This chain links TRBV9 with TRBJ1-1, with D possibly matching TRBD1 (6 bases). Germline loops: CDR1 SGDLS, CDR2 YYNGEE. The CDR3 loop spans 13 amino acids. Trimming took 4 bases from V and 8 from J, leaving 15 bases between them. The DNA of the CDR3 is TGTGCCAGCAGCCCGCTCAGGGGTGCCGAAGCTTTCTTT. Protein product: CASSPLRGAEAFF.

This clonotype has only a few counts. The rearrangement links TRBV28 to TRBJ1-1; 7 bases fit TRBD1. The length of the CDR3 is 14 residues. Germline values: CDR1 MDHEN, CDR2 SYDVKM. J gave up 5 bases and V 3 bases, and 6 bases lay outside the gene matches. CDR3 sequence: CASSLETGNTEAFF. The CDR3 nucleotides are TGTGCCAGCAGTTTGGAGACAGGGAATACTGAAGCTTTCTTT. The full variable domain, with the rest looked up from reference TRBV28 and TRBJ1-1, is DVKVTQSSRYLVKRTGEKVFLECVQDMDHENMFWYRQDPGLGLRLIYFSYDVKMKEKGDIPEGYSVSREKKERFSLILESASTNQTSMYLCASSLETGNTEAFFGQGTRLTVV.

The chain is built from TRBV24-1 and TRBJ1-3; 9 nucleotides match TRBD1. This CDR3 region has 17 residues. V gave up 3 bases and J gave up 2 bases; unmatched junction bases: 7. CDR1 is KGHDR, CDR2 SFDVKD, per germline. The CDR3: CATSDTRDREPGNTIYF. The CDR3 nucleotides read TGTGCCACCAGTGATACCCGGGACAGGGAACCTGGAAACACCATATATTTT.

The table lists this clonotype with a few counts. This rearrangement joins TRBV19 to TRBJ2-3; 9 bases fit TRBD2. Germline CDR1 reads LNHDA; CDR2 reads SQIVND (reference sequence). The CDR3 loop spans 17 amino acids. V shed 6 bases, J shed 0 bases, and the junction held 10 bases outside the gene matches. The CDR3 region has the DNA TGTGCCAGTAGGACTAGCGGAGATAGGAGAAGCACAGATACGCAGTATTTT. It yields the protein CASRTSGDRRSTDTQYF.

This clonotype was observed a few times. The genes are TRBV18 and TRBJ1-2, with 8 bases fitting TRBD1. In germline, CDR1 is KGHSH, CDR2 LQKENI. The CDR3 runs to 14 residues. Trimming took 2 bases from V and 8 from J; bases not matched to a gene: 7. The CDR3 DNA is TGTGCCAGCTCACCATCTCGGACAGGGAGCGGCTACACCTTC. Translation: CASSPSRTGSGYTF. The complete variable domain, with remaining parts taken from reference TRBV18 and TRBJ1-2, reads NAGVMQNPRHLVRRRGQEARLRCSPMKGHSHVYWYRQLPEEGLKFMVYLQKENIIDESGMPKERFSAEFPKEGPSILRIQQVVRGDSAAYFCASSPSRTGSGYTFGSGTRLTVV.

The rearrangement uses TRBV4-1 and TRBJ2-2; no clear D. This CDR3 contains 13 residues. Per the germline V gene, CDR1 is MGHRA and CDR2 is YSYEKL. V was cut by 0 bases and J by 8 bases, with 7 bases left in between. CDR3 residues: CASSQDLRGELFF. Written as DNA, the CDR3 is TGCGCCAGCAGCCAAGATCTGAGGGGGGAGCTGTTTTTT.

V and J are TRBV3-1 and TRBJ1-2, with a weak D call TRBD1 (6 bases). Trimming left V 1 base short and J 5 bases short, with 11 bases between. This CDR3 is 14 amino acids long. The germline CDR1 and CDR2 sequences are LGHDT and YNNKEL (reference sequence). CDR3 in DNA: TGTGCCAGCAGCCAAGCCGTTCAGGGGTATGGCTACACCTTC. This translates into CASSQAVQGYGYTF.

This clonotype was observed a handful of times. The V gene is TRBV4-3, the J gene TRBJ1-5; D unresolved. The CDR3 length is 14 residues. Germline lookup yields CDR1 LGHNA and CDR2 YSLEER. V gave up 0 bases and J gave up 7 bases, with 10 bases separating them. The CDR3 protein is CASSQDLSGQPQHF. The CDR3 nucleotides read TGCGCCAGCAGCCAAGACCTTTCTGGGCAGCCCCAGCATTTT.

This clonotype was counted many times. This chain links TRBV4-1 with TRBJ2-7; D gene ambiguous. The ends were cut back, 1 base at V and 3 bases at J, with 4 bases in the middle. Germline V CDR1 and CDR2: MGHRA, YSYEKL. This CDR3 contains 12 residues. The CDR3 spells CASSQAGYEQYF. CDR3 DNA: TGCGCCAGCAGCCAAGCCGGCTACGAGCAGTACTTC.

This clonotype occurred many times. The V and J genes are TRBV5-1 and TRBJ1-1, with unresolved D. The germline CDR1 and CDR2 sequences are SGHRS and YFSETQ. V lost 0 bases and J 2 bases, leaving 11 bases between the germline ends. There are 15 residues in the CDR3. The chain's CDR3 is CASSLAGPRNTEAFF. CDR3 bases: TGCGCCAGCAGCTTGGCCGGGCCGCGCAACACTGAAGCTTTCTTT.

The V call is TRBV20-1, the J call TRBJ2-3; 8 bases align to TRBD2. In germline, CDR1 is DFQATT, CDR2 SNEGSKA (reference sequence). This CDR3 is built from 17 residues. Trimming took 0 bases from V and 1 from J; bases not matched to a gene: 9. CDR3 nucleotide sequence: TGCAGTGCTAGAGATTATATCTCGACTAGCGGCACAGATACGCAGTATTTT. Residues: CSARDYISTSGTDTQYF.

The chain joins TRBV4-1 to TRBJ1-6, with a weak D call TRBD1 (5 bases). Trimming shortened V by 6 bases and J by 2 bases, and 23 bases separated the two germline ends. Germline V lookup: CDR1 MGHRA, CDR2 YSYEKL. The CDR3 is 19 residues long. As DNA, the CDR3 is TGCGCCAGCAGTAAGAGGGGTAGCGACCCAGCTACCTATAATTCACCCCTCCACTTT. Protein sequence: CASSKRGSDPATYNSPLHF.

This clonotype was counted at least ten times. J is TRBJ2-1 and V is TRBV6-2 or TRBV6-3; D ambiguous. The ends were cut back, 5 bases at V and 2 bases at J, with 13 bases in the middle. The CDR3 totals 15 residues. CDR1 is MNHEY, CDR2 SVGEGT, per germline. The CDR3 is CASSAVQGPYNEQFF. CDR3 in DNA: TGTGCCAGCAGTGCAGTCCAAGGTCCCTACAATGAGCAGTTCTTC.